This note documents a single T cell receptor beta chain sequence. Its matching antigen is unknown. Naive CD8+ T cells displayed a CD45RO-CCR7+CD27+CD95- phenotype. This record comes from a study of CXCR3-negative and CXCR3-positive naive CD8 T cells. Notes on the study in general: Surface CD5 looked about the same in the naive subsets, so the authors worked out TCR strength from TRB CDR3 properties. In CXCR3-positive naive cells, the TRB CDR3s were more hydrophobic than in CXCR3-negative naive cells.

Germline CDR1 and CDR2: MNHNS and SASEGT. This CDR3 is 15 amino acids long. UMI-tagged TRB cDNA libraries were built via 5' RACE. TCRdb re-called the 5' RACE reads; one entry per CDR3 protein, DNA not given. This sample's table has 50,000 to 75,000 distinct CDR3 sequences. The source material was naive CXCR3- CD8+ T cells from blood. This sample's subset: CD45RO-CCR7+CD27+CD95- naive CD8+ T cells lacking CXCR3 (TNR3-). The rearrangement joins TRBV6-1 to TRBJ2-1; TCRdb outputs TRBD1, but without DNA this stays unchecked. This sequence originates from a human donor in good health. Some clones in this sample may be carry-over from other donors' samples. The CDR3 spells CASSDIQGAYNEQFF.